The 9 T cell receptor beta chains below were found in one sample sequenced in a study of blood T cells in healthy people across ages. Sample-barcoded 5' priming and a J-beta primer mix drove a second PCR of roughly 6 to 12 cycles. From the 5' RACE reads, TCRdb called clonotypes with MiXCR, one entry per CDR3 protein. The repertoire holds 650,000 to 1,000,000 distinct CDR3 sequences, with under 40% as singletons. The sequenced material came from blood. The receptors here all came from a man aged 18 to 30 in good health.

The V call is TRBV5-1, the J call TRBJ2-1, with D tentatively TRBD2 (7 bases). The CDR3 loop spans 14 amino acids. Germline lookup yields CDR1 SGHRS and CDR2 YFSETQ. V was pared by 4 bases and J by 5 bases, with 13 bases between. The DNA for the CDR3 is TGCGCCAGCAGCCGGGGGGCCGTCCACAATGAGCAGTTCTTC. Translating it yields CASSRGAVHNEQFF.

Worth noting for this clonotype: This sequence may be a read error, since a much larger clone differs from it by one base. The rearrangement uses TRBV12-3 or TRBV12-4 and TRBJ1-1; weak D call: TRBD1 (6 bases). The CDR3 totals 14 residues. In nucleotides, the CDR3 is TGTGCCCGCAGTTTAGGTGGGGGGCGCACTGAAGCTTTCTTT. It yields the protein CARSLGGGRTEAFF.

This sequence joins TRBV28 and TRBJ2-3; 7 nucleotides align to TRBD1. Germline V gene sequence: CDR1 MDHEN, CDR2 SYDVKM. This CDR3 region has 13 residues. V was pared by 11 bases and J by 3 bases, with 8 bases of the junction left unmatched. Here the CDR3 reads CAARDSRTDTQYF. The DNA for the CDR3 is TGTGCCGCCCGGGACAGCCGGACAGATACGCAGTATTTT.

This clonotype has just one count. The CDR3 sequence is CSVEETGSRTDTQYF. The CDR3 DNA is TGCAGCGTTGAAGAAACGGGGTCTCGCACAGATACGCAGTATTTT. The V call is TRBV29-1, the J call TRBJ2-3; tentatively, D is TRBD2 (5 bases). Per the germline V gene, CDR1 is SQVTM and CDR2 is ANQGSEA. Deletions cut 0 bases from V and 1 base from J, with 11 bases between. The CDR3 length is 15 residues.

This chain links TRBV6-2 or TRBV6-3 with TRBJ1-2; no firm D call. CDR3 length equals 11 residues. V was pared by 6 bases and J by 8 bases, with 10 bases between. The V gene's germline CDR1 is MNHEY and CDR2 SVGEGT. The CDR3 loop reads CASSQRKGYTF. The CDR3 bases are TGTGCCAGCAGCCAGAGGAAGGGCTACACCTTC.

This clonotype has a handful of counts. The rearrangement joins TRBV10-3 to TRBJ1-1, with D possibly matching TRBD1 (5 bases). CDR3 size: 15 residues. V was cut by 7 bases and J by 0 bases, with 15 bases left in between. The germline gives CDR1 ENHRY, CDR2 SYGVKD. CDR3 protein: CAIKIQAGMNTEAFF. In nucleotides, the CDR3 is TGTGCCATCAAAATACAGGCCGGCATGAACACTGAAGCTTTCTTT.

The chain joins TRBV12-3 or TRBV12-4 to TRBJ1-3, with D possibly matching TRBD1 (5 bases). The CDR3 consists of 16 residues. The V gene lost 3 bases and the J gene lost 4 bases, with 16 bases spanning the gap. The DNA for the CDR3 is TGTGCCAGCAGTTTGGGTGGCGGGACTTCAGGAAACACCATATATTTT. Amino acid sequence: CASSLGGGTSGNTIYF.

The V gene is TRBV10-3, the J gene TRBJ1-1, with 9 bases fitting TRBD1. Germline lookup yields CDR1 ENHRY and CDR2 SYGVKD. The CDR3 sequence is 17 residues long. V lost 4 bases to trimming and J lost 3 bases; unmatched junction nucleotides: 12. DNA for the CDR3: TGTGCCATCAGTGGGGACAGGGAGAATTGGTTCGACACTGAAGCTTTCTTT. Translation: CAISGDRENWFDTEAFF.

This clonotype was seen a handful of times. V and J are TRBV5-1 and TRBJ2-7; perhaps TRBD2 as D (5 bases). The CDR3 spans 15 residues. The germline CDR1 and CDR2 sequences are SGHRS and YFSETQ. The V end lost 5 bases, the J end lost 5 bases, and 20 bases lay between the germline ends. The CDR3: CASSLEPGSRDEQYF. The CDR3 DNA reads TGCGCCAGCAGTCTTGAACCGGGATCTCGGGACGAGCAGTACTTC.